Listed below are T cell receptor beta chains from one sample, sequenced in a study of naive and memory T cell subsets. TCRdb analysed the UMI-ligation and nested PCR reads with MiXCR anew, one entry per CDR3 protein. The data contain over 75,000 distinct CDR3 sequences, approximately 14% of them singletons. Input material: central memory CD4+ T cells from blood. Source of these receptors: a human donor in good health. Each CDR3 is given with its conserved first and last residue. The order of the fields is J gene, V gene, CDR3 protein.

J: TRBJ1-2
V: TRBV12-5
CDR3: CASGLDRGNYGYTF

J: TRBJ1-2
V: TRBV5-1
CDR3: CASSLEGGGYTF

J: TRBJ2-3
V: TRBV20-1
CDR3: CSARETSGSPTDTQYF

J: TRBJ2-5
V: TRBV20-1
CDR3: CSARAPGTRGVAQYF

J: TRBJ1-4
V: TRBV9
CDR3: CASSPSVAANEKLFF

J: TRBJ2-7
V: TRBV27
CDR3: CASSPGTGWDEQYF

J: TRBJ1-3
V: TRBV10-3
CDR3: CAICEGLSGNTIYF

J: TRBJ1-1
V: TRBV29-1
CDR3: CSASHGQTEAFF

J: TRBJ2-1
V: TRBV10-3
CDR3: CAISESRDRLNEQFF

J: TRBJ2-3
V: TRBV20-1
CDR3: CSAYPRGQGLDTQYF

J: TRBJ2-3
V: TRBV27
CDR3: CASSLSRSGASTDTQYF

J: TRBJ2-4
V: TRBV6-5
CDR3: CASSSSLAKNIQYF

J: TRBJ1-3
V: TRBV4-1
CDR3: CASSQNRISGNTIYF

J: TRBJ2-6
V: TRBV7-8
CDR3: CASSLVTGGSGANVLTF

J: TRBJ2-7
V: TRBV29-1
CDR3: CSVQRDRVGEQYF

J: TRBJ1-5
V: TRBV20-1
CDR3: CSAGGQAMNQPQHF

J: TRBJ1-2
V: TRBV25-1
CDR3: CASSDRTFGQGFGYTF

J: TRBJ2-7
V: TRBV5-1
CDR3: CASSSAGSNYEQYF

J: TRBJ2-7
V: TRBV4-1
CDR3: CASSQPGTSAYEQYF

J: TRBJ1-2
V: TRBV7-2
CDR3: CASSLDAYGYTF

J: TRBJ2-3
V: TRBV5-5
CDR3: CASSLRGACSADTQYF

J: TRBJ2-1
V: TRBV6-2/TRBV6-3
CDR3: CASSPGPGVDEQFF

J: TRBJ2-7
V: TRBV20-1
CDR3: CSAGTPGNEQYF

J: TRBJ2-2
V: TRBV20-1
CDR3: CSAVGFAAGELFF